Listed here is a single T cell receptor (beta chain). Its antigen target is currently unknown. Within one base of it there is no much larger clone, and no base qualities were kept. This sample stems from a study of beta chain features in type 1 diabetes (dated by TCRdb to 2017 to 2018). About the investigation overall: No differences in mean age, gender distribution, total cell number or subset yield were found between patients and healthy donors. A total of some 100,000,000 sorted cells were examined across all samples, and a strong correlation was observed between cell number per subset and RNA yield. The study compared the TCRB repertoires of sorted circulating CD4+ T cell subsets in recently diagnosed type 1 diabetes patients with those in matched healthy donors. Regulatory and stem cell-like memory subsets were isolated from only 8 patients and roughly eight healthy donors, whereas naive and central memory subsets came from all 28 donors. What the authors observed across the whole study: Naive, central memory and regulatory TCRB repertoires appeared to be more similar among patients than among healthy donors. A moderate but significant shortening of TCRB CDR3 length was observed in type 1 diabetes patients in all four CD4+ subsets. Patients with type 1 diabetes made fewer insertions and deleted more nucleotides at VDJ recombination sites, implying thymic rearrangement abnormalities. Because cDNA was sequenced instead of genomic DNA, highly expressing activated cells could be over-represented, though the groups showed no difference in activation or CD3 levels. HLA sub-analyses involved small numbers of individuals, so any influence of HLA type on TCRB rearrangement remained unresolved. PCR may preferentially amplify shorter templates, but because patient and control samples were amplified and corrected together, any resulting skew would affect both groups equally.

The V and J ends are trimmed by 8 bases and 4 bases, leaving 15 bases between them. Based on the germline V gene, the CDR1 and CDR2 sequences are MNHEY and SVGAGI. Spanning cysteine to phenylalanine, the CDR3 consists of 14 amino acids. Kept here is only the CDR3 DNA, which spans 42 bases and is read in frame from base 1. Each donor gave one peripheral blood draw, averaging approximately 0.12 L, which was collected into heparinised tubes. Naive, central memory, regulatory and stem cell-like memory CD4+ T cells were sorted on a BD FACSAria II using a panel including CD45RO, CCR7, CD25, CD127, CD95 and CD27. A purity above 95% was achieved for all sorted populations. Right away, PBMCs were isolated by Lymphoprep density gradient centrifugation and were stained directly, with no culture step. Samples were stained and sorted in pairs, with one healthy donor and one patient per experiment, so that batch effects were minimized.

The entire isolated RNA was reverse transcribed using the High Capacity cDNA Reverse Transcription Kit, and thus expressed TCRB transcripts were sequenced. Deep immunoSEQ sequencing was performed on naive, central memory and regulatory T cell samples, with an average of roughly 3.5 million total reads per sample. After sorted cells were lysed in RLT buffer, RNA was extracted with DNase-treated RNeasy Micro or Mini kits, with the choice depending on cell number. Each cell subset was processed separately to prevent cross-contamination, with patient and healthy donor samples processed together. TCRB sequences were amplified from cDNA with the immunoSEQ multiplex PCR, producing 87-bp fragments spanning the CDR3 region. Sequencing of the amplicons was performed on the Illumina HiSeq platform. The study's own analysis went as follows. PCR bias was computationally corrected using synthetic template baselines, reads within Hamming distance 2 were collapsed, and singletons that could not be merged were discarded. Reads were aligned against IMGT to assign V, D and J genes, CDR3 length and insertions or deletions at six rearrangement sites. Clonotype counts were normalized to sorted cell number within each subset before computing true diversity and Gini coefficients with the tcR R package. The overlap coefficient, calculated on TCRB nucleotide sequences, was used to quantify repertoire sharing. TCRdb carries this immuneACCESS record with in-frame sequences only. Its versions omit some clonotypes, under half of them owing to an unresolved V gene in the studies checked, with the rest unexplained. Clone size and V and J calls were adopted from that table, with D and trimming inferred from the DNA. For this sample there are around 140,000 clones; about a tenth appear just once. The ten largest make up 0.55% to 0.65% of the sample.

The sequencing sample was made of central memory CD4+ T cells from blood. The rearranged chain carries TRBV6-5 and TRBJ1-3, and possibly TRBD1, on 5 matching bases. The sequence came from a woman aged 35 to 49 in good health. The sequenced DNA: TGTGCCAGCGCATCGCGGACATCCGGAAACACCATATATTTT. Its product reads: CASASRTSGNTIYF.